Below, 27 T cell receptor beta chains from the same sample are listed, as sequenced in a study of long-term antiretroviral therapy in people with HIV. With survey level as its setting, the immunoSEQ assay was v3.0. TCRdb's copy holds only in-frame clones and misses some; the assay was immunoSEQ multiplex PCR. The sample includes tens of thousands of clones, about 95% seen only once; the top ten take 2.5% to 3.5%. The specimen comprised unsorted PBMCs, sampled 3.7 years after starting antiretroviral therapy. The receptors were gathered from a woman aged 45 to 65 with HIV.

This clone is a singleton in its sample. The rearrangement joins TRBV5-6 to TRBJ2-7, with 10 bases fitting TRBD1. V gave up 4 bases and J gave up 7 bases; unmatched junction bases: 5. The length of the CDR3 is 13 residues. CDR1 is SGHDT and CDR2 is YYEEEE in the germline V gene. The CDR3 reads CASSPGQGREQYF. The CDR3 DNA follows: TGTGCCAGCAGCCCGGGACAGGGGAGGGAGCAGTACTTC.

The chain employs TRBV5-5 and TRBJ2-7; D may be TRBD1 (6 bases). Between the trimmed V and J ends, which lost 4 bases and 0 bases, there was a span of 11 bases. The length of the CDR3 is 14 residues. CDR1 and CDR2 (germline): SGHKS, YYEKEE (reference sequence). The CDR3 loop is CASSPGTISYEQYF. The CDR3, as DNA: TGTGCCAGCAGCCCCGGGACAATCTCCTACGAGCAGTACTTC.

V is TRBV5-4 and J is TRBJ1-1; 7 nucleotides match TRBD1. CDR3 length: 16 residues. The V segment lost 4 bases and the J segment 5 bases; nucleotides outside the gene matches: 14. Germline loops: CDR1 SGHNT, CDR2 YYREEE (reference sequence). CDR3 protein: CASSPIPTGYGTEAFF. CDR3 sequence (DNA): TGTGCCAGCAGCCCCATCCCGACAGGGTACGGGACTGAAGCTTTCTTT.

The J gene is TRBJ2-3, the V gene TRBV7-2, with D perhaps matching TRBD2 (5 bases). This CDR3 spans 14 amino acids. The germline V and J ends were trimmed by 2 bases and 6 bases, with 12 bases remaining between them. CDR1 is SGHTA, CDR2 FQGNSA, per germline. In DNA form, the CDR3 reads TGTGCCAGCAGCTTACTTCCTAGCTCCGATACGCAGTATTTT. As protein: CASSLLPSSDTQYF.

CDR3 residues: CASRGNDRHSGNTIYF. The CDR3 DNA sequence: TGTGCCAGCAGGGGAAATGACCGCCACTCTGGAAACACCATATATTTT. The chain combines TRBV2 with TRBJ1-3, with unresolved D. Germline lookup yields CDR1 SNHLY and CDR2 FYNNEI. The CDR3 length is 16 residues. V dropped 6 bases and J dropped 0 bases, with 15 bases sitting between them. Full variable domain (rest looked up from reference TRBV2 and TRBJ1-3): EPEVTQTPSHQVTQMGQEVILRCVPISNHLYFYWYRQILGQKVEFLVSFYNNEISEKSEIFDDQFSVERPDGSNFTLKIRSTKLEDSAMYFCASRGNDRHSGNTIYFGEGSWLTVV.

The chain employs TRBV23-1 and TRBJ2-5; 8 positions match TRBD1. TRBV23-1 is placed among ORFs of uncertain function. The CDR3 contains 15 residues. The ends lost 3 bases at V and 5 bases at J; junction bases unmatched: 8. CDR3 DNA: TGCGCCAGCAGTCATGCGGACAGGGAGGAGGAGACCCAGTACTTC. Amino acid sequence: CASSHADREEETQYF.

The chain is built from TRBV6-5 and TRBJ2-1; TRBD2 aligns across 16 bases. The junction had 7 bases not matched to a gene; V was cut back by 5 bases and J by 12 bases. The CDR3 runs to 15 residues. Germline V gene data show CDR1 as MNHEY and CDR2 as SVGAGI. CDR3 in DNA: TGTGCCAGCAGTCCGGGACTAGCGGGGGGGGATAGGCAGTTCTTC. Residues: CASSPGLAGGDRQFF.

CDR3 in DNA: TGTGCCAGCGCCAAGGGCGTGGGGCAAGAGACCCAGTACTTC. Translating gives CASAKGVGQETQYF. The V call is TRBV7-2, the J call TRBJ2-5; D is unresolved. The CDR3 contains 14 residues. The germline V gene encodes CDR1 SGHTA and CDR2 FQGNSA. The V and J ends lost 8 bases and 2 bases respectively, with 15 bases between them.

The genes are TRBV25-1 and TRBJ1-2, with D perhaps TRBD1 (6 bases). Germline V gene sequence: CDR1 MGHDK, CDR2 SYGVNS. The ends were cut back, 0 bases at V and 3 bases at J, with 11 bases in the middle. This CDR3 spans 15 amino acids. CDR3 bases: TGTGCCAGCAGTGAATATACAGGGAAGGACTATGGCTACACCTTC. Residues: CASSEYTGKDYGYTF.

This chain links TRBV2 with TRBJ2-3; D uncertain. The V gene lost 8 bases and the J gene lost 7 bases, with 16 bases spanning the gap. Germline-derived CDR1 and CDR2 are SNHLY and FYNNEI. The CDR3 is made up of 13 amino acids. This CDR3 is CASLLSGANTQYF. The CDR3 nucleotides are TGTGCCAGCTTACTTTCGGGCGCGAATACGCAGTATTTT.

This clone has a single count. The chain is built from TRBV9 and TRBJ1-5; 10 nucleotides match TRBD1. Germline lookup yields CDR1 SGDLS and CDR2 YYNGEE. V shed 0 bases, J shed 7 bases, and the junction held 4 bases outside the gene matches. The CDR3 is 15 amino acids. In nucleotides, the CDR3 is TGTGCCAGCAGCGTAGGACAGGGGGCAAGGCAGCCCCAGCATTTT. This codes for CASSVGQGARQPQHF. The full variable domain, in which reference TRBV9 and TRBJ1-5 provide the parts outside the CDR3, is DSGVTQTPKHLITATGQRVTLRCSPRSGDLSVYWYQQSLDQGLQFLIQYYNGEERAKGNILERFSAQQFPDLHSELNLSSLELGDSALYFCASSVGQGARQPQHFGDGTRLSIL.

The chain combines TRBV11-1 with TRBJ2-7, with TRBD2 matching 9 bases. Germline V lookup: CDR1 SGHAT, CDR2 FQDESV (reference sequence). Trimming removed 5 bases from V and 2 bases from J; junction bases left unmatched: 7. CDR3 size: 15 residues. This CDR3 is CASSRSSGEAYEQYF. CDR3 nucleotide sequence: TGTGCCAGCAGCCGTTCTAGCGGGGAAGCCTACGAGCAGTACTTC.

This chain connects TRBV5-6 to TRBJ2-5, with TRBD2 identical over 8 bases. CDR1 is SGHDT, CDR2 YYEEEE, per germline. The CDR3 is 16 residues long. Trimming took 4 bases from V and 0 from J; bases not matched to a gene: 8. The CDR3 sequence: CASSPLSGGHQETQYF. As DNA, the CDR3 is TGTGCCAGCAGCCCACTAAGCGGGGGTCACCAAGAGACCCAGTACTTC.

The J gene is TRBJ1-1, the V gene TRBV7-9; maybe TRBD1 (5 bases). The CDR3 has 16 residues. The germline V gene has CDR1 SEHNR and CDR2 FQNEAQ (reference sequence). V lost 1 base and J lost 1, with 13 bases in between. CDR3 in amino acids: CASSLEGTGPNTEAFF. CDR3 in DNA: TGTGCCAGCAGCTTAGAAGGTACAGGCCCGAACACTGAAGCTTTCTTT.

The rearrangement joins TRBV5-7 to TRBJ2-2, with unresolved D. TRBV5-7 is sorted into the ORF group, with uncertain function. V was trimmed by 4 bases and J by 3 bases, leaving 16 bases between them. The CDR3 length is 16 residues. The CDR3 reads CASSRPEIVDTGELFF. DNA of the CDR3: TGTGCCAGCAGCCGACCCGAGATAGTCGACACCGGGGAGCTGTTTTTT.

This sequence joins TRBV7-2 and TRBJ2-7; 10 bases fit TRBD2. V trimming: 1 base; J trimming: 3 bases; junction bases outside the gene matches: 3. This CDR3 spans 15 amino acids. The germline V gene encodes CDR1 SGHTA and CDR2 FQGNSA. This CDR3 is CASSLGASGSYEQYF. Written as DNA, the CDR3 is TGTGCCAGCAGCTTAGGGGCTAGCGGGAGCTACGAGCAGTACTTC. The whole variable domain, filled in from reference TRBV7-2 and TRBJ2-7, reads GAGVSQSPSNKVTEKGKDVELRCDPISGHTALYWYRQSLGQGLEFLIYFQGNSAPDKSGLPSDRFSAERTGGSVSTLTIQRTQQEDSAVYLCASSLGASGSYEQYFGPGTRLTVT.

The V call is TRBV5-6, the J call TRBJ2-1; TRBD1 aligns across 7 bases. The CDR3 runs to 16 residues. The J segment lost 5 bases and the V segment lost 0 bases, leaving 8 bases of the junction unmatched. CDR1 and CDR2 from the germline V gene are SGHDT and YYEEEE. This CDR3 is CASSLGGGSFHNEQFF. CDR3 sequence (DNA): TGTGCCAGCAGCTTGGGAGGGGGCAGTTTCCACAATGAGCAGTTCTTC. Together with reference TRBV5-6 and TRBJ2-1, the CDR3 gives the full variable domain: DAGVTQSPTHLIKTRGQQVTLRCSPKSGHDTVSWYQQALGQGPQFIFQYYEEEERQRGNFPDRFSGHQFPNYSSELNVNALLLGDSALYLCASSLGGGSFHNEQFFGPGTRLTVL.

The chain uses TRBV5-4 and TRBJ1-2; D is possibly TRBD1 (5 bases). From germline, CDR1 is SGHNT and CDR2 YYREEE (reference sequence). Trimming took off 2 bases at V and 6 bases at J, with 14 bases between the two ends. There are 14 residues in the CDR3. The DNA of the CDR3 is TGTGCCAGCAGCTTCACGGGGGGGGGAGATGGCTACACCTTC. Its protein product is CASSFTGGGDGYTF.

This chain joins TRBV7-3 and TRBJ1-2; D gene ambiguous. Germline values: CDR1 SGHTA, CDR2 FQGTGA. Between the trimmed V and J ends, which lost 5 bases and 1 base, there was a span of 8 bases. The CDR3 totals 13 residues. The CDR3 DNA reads TGTGCCAGCAGCCCCTTCCTTAACTATGGCTACACCTTC. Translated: CASSPFLNYGYTF.

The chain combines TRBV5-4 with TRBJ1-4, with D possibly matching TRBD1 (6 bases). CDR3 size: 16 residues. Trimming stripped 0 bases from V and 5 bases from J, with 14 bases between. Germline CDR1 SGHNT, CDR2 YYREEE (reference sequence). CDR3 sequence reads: CASSLVAGASNEKLFF. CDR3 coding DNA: TGTGCCAGCAGCTTGGTGGCAGGGGCATCAAATGAAAAACTGTTTTTT.

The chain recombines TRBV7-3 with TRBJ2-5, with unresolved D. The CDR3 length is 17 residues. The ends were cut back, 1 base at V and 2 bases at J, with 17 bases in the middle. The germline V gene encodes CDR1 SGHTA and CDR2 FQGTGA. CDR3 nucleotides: TGTGCCAGCAGCTTAATGGGTAGTGGGGTCGGACAAGAGACCCAGTACTTC. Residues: CASSLMGSGVGQETQYF.

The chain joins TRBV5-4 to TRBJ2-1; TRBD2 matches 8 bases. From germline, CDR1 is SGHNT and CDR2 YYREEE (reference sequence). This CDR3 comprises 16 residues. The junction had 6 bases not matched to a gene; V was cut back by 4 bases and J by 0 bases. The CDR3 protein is CASSPSGGPSYNEQFF. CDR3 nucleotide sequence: TGTGCCAGCAGCCCCTCGGGGGGGCCCTCCTACAATGAGCAGTTCTTC.

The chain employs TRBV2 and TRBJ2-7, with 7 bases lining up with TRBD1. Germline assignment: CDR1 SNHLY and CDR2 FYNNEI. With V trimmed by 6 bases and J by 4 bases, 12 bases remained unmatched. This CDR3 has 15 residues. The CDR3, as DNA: TGTGCCAGCAGCGGACAGGCCCCACCAAGTTACGAGCAGTACTTC. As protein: CASSGQAPPSYEQYF.

The CDR3 DNA reads TGTGCCAGCAGCGTTACAGGGGGCGCAGTGGAAGGCTACACCTTC. Protein sequence: CASSVTGGAVEGYTF. The V and J genes are TRBV5-6 and TRBJ1-2; the match to TRBD1 covers 9 bases. Germline CDR1 is SGHDT and CDR2 is YYEEEE. The CDR3 is made up of 15 amino acids. V was clipped by 4 bases and J by 8 bases; unmatched bases: 12.

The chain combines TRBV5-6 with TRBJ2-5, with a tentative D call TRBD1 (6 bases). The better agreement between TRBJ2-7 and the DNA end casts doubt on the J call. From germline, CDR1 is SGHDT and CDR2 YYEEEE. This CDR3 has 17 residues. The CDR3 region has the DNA TGTGCCAGCAGCTTGGGATCCGGACAGCGATACACCTACGAGCAGTACTTC. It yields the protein CASSLGSGQRYTYEQYF.

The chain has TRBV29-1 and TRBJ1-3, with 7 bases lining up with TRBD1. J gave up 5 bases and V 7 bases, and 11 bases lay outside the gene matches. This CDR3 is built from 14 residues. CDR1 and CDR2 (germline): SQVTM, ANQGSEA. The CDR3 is CSAQGVQGRNTIYF. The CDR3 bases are TGCAGCGCCCAGGGGGTACAGGGGCGAAACACCATATATTTT.

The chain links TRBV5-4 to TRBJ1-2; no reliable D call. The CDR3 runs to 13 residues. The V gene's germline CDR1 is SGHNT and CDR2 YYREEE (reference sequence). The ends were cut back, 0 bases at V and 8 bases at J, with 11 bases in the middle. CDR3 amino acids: CASSLERVGGYTF. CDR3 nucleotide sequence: TGTGCCAGCAGCTTGGAACGGGTTGGCGGCTACACCTTC.